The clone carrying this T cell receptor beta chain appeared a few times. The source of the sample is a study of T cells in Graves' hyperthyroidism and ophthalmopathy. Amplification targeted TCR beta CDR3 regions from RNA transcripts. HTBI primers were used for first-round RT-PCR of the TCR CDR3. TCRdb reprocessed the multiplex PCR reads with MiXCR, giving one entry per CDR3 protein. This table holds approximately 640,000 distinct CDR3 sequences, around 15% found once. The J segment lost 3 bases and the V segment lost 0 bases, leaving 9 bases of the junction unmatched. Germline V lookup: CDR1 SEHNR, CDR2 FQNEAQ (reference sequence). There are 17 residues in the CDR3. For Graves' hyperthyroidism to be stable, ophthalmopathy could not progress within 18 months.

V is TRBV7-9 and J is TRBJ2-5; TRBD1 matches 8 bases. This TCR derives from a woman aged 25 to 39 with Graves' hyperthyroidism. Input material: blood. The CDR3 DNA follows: TGTGCCAGCAGCTTAGCTCAGGGGGCAGTAGCGAAAGAGACCCAGTACTTC. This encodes CASSLAQGAVAKETQYF.